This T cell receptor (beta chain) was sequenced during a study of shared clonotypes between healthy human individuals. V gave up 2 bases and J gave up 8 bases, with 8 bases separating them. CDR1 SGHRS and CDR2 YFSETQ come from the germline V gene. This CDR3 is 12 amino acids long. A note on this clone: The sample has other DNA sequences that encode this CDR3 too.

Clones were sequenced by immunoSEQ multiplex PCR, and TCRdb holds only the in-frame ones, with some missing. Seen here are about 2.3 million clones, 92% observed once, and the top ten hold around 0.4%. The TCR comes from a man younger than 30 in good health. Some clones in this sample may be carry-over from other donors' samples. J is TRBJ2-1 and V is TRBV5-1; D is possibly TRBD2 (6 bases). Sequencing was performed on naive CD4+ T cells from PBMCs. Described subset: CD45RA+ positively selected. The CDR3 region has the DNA TGCGCCAGCAGCTTAGGCGGGGATGAGCAGTTCTTC. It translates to CASSLGGDEQFF.